These 2 T cell receptor beta chains were sequenced from one sample in a study of T cells in Graves' hyperthyroidism and ophthalmopathy. RNA transcripts were the template for amplifying TCR beta CDR3 regions. The HTBI primer set was used in a first-round RT-PCR of the TCR CDR3. MiXCR, applied by TCRdb to the multiplex PCR reads, yields one record per CDR3 protein. The table has over 700,000 distinct CDR3 sequences, around 39% seen once. The sample was blood. The receptors stem from a man aged 18 to 30 with Graves' hyperthyroidism.

The chain combines TRBV5-1 with TRBJ2-7; 7 nucleotides align to TRBD1. CDR1 is SGHRS, CDR2 YFSETQ, per germline. V lost 0 bases, J lost 5 bases, and 8 bases stayed unmatched. CDR3 size: 15 residues. CDR3 protein: CASSLAVQGIDEQYF. CDR3 DNA: TGCGCCAGCAGCTTGGCCGTACAGGGGATAGACGAGCAGTACTTC.

Many counts were recorded for this clonotype. The CDR3 is CSVPSRAGQETQYF. CDR3 nucleotide sequence: TGCAGCGTTCCTAGTAGGGCAGGGCAAGAGACCCAGTACTTC. J is TRBJ2-5 and V is TRBV29-1, with a tentative D call TRBD1 (5 bases). The V gene lost 5 bases and the J gene lost 2 bases, with 15 bases spanning the gap. The CDR3 runs 14 residues. Germline CDR1 reads SQVTM; CDR2 reads ANQGSEA.